This T cell receptor (beta chain) was recovered during a study of control samples from healthy donors and cancer patients. Only in-frame clones appear in the TCRdb table, and some are missing; sequencing was by immunoSEQ multiplex PCR. The sample lists tens of thousands of clones, roughly 93% occurring once. CDR1 SNHLY and CDR2 FYNNEI come from the germline V gene. The V end lost 7 bases, the J end lost 5 bases, and 17 bases lay between the germline ends. This CDR3 comprises 15 residues. V usage is TRBV2 and J usage is TRBJ2-2; no clear D. The source material was PBMCs. The receptor was derived from a woman between 40 and 55 years old with lung cancer. Here the CDR3 reads CASNGDARRTGELFF. The CDR3, as DNA: TGTGCCAGCAACGGAGATGCCCGTCGGACCGGGGAGCTGTTTTTT.